The TCR beta chain under discussion was sequenced for a study of T-cell memory formation after mild COVID-19. Turning to the study itself: Each donor largely had its own TCR clusters.

The CDR3 is made up of 16 amino acids. Per the germline V gene, CDR1 is SGHKS and CDR2 is YYEKEE (reference sequence). For this clonotype: Its target is not known. The junction does not match germline at one end; this may be a read error.

Study-wide findings and caveats: Chiefly within CM and EM were the contracting CD4+ clones; CD8+ ones were within EMRA. Specificity for SARS-CoV-2 was not confirmed among the second-wave clones peaking on day 37.

From the 5' RACE reads, TCRdb called clonotypes with MiXCR, one entry per CDR3 protein. The table has approximately 560,000 distinct CDR3 sequences, around a sixth seen once; the top ten hold about 8.6%. The TCR was taken from an adult woman who had mild COVID-19 (a few samples of this study predate the infection). Cell type and time point are not known. The sample taken for sequencing was PBMCs or a T cell subset sorted from them (not recorded which). The genes are TRBV5-5 and TRBJ1-5; 8 bases are shared with TRBD1. This chain's CDR3 is CASSARGLGSNQPPHF. For the CDR3, the DNA is TGTGCCAGCAGCGCCAGGGGGCTGGGGAGCAATCAGCCCCCGCATTTT.